This entry describes one T cell receptor (beta chain). This entry belongs to a study of Ad26.COV2.S vaccination and SARS-CoV-2 variants. Deletions cut 3 bases from V and 2 bases from J, with 9 bases between. The CDR3 is made up of 14 amino acids. Looked up from germline, CDR1 is MNHEY and CDR2 is SVGAGI. Noted treatment: around 19 received Ad26.COV2.S at low or high dose, single or two shots; five or six received placebo; per-sample allocation not given. After the first vaccine or placebo injection, samples were drawn on day 63. Profiling relied on immunoSEQ multiplex PCR, and the TCRdb table lists in-frame clones only, not all of them. The data show fewer than 400,000 clones, 75% to 90% seen once.

The V gene is TRBV6-5, the J gene TRBJ2-3; D not certain. This TCR derives from a person between 18 and 65 years old who received the Ad26.COV2.S COVID-19 vaccine or a placebo. This material consisted of peripheral blood, taken in a trial of Ad26.COV2.S vaccine versus placebo. In nucleotides, the CDR3 is TGTGCCAGCAGTTATGGTCTCTACACAGATACGCAGTATTTT. As protein: CASSYGLYTDTQYF.